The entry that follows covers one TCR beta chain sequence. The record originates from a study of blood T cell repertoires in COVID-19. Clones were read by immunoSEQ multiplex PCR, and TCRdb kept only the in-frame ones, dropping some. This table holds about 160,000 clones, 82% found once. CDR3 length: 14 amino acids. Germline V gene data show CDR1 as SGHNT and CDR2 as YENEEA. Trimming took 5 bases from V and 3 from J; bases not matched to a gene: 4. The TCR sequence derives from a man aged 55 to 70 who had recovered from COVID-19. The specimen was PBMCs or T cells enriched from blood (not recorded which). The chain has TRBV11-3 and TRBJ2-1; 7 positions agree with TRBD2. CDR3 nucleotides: TGTGCCAGCAGCCCTCGGGGGGTCTACAATGAGCAGTTCTTC. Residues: CASSPRGVYNEQFF.